The following is a TCR beta chain sequence with its context. Its antigen is not known. TCR beta libraries were built with iRepertoire HTBI primers and Arm-PCR of CDR3 regions. TCRdb re-called the multiplex PCR reads through MiXCR, storing one row per CDR3 protein. Of around 460,000 distinct CDR3 sequences in the sample, about 22% were seen once. The data stem from a study of regulatory T cells in long-lasting Graves disease. V lost 2 bases and J 0 bases, leaving 8 bases between the germline ends. CDR1 MNHEY and CDR2 SVGEGT come from the germline V gene. The CDR3 length is 15 residues. Time point described: persistent/refractory GD, antithyroid drugs over 5 years with positive TRAb. The TCR library used RNA extracted from PBMCs. Study-wide findings and caveats: Favoring TRBV28, TRBJ1-2 and TRBJ2-5 was a feature seen in persistent disease.

The sequenced sample was peripheral blood mononuclear cells (PBMCs), obtained when the disease was refractory, from a patient treated with antithyroid drugs. The rearrangement uses TRBV6-2 or TRBV6-3 and TRBJ1-5, with TRBD1 as a possible D gene (5 bases). The receptor comes from a female donor with Graves disease. As DNA, the CDR3 is TGTGCCAGCAGTTACGCTCAGGGTAGCAATCAGCCCCAGCATTTT. Amino acid sequence: CASSYAQGSNQPQHF.